The 19 T cell receptor beta chains below all came from one sample that was sequenced in a study of beta chain features in type 1 diabetes. Findings and caveats of the study: TCRB CDR3s from Type 1 diabetes patients were moderately but significantly shorter in all four CD4+ subsets.

The antigens of these receptors remain unknown. The entirety of the isolated RNA underwent reverse transcription, so expressed TCRB transcripts were sequenced. Repertoires were generated with immunoSEQ multiplex PCR, while TCRdb's copy carries only in-frame clones and drops some. Of some 150,000 clones listed, approximately 13% are singletons. Sequencing input: central memory CD4+ T cells from blood. The receptors stem from a man aged 18 to 29 with type 1 diabetes.

The chain combines TRBV4-2 with TRBJ2-1; the D gene is possibly TRBD1 (5 bases). The germline V gene encodes CDR1 LGHNA and CDR2 YNFKEQ. Trimming stripped 0 bases from V and 3 bases from J, with 12 bases between. CDR3 length: 16 residues. The CDR3 DNA sequence: TGTGCCAGCAGCCAAGATACTACAGGTAGCTACAATGAGCAGTTCTTC. Translated: CASSQDTTGSYNEQFF.

The chain uses TRBV29-1 and TRBJ1-2; no clear D gene. Germline V gene data show CDR1 as SQVTM and CDR2 as ANQGSEA. The CDR3 extends over 12 amino acids. The V end lost 5 bases, the J end lost 4 bases, and 11 bases lay between the germline ends. CDR3 region: CSVLEVVYGYTF. CDR3 nucleotides: TGCAGCGTTCTGGAGGTGGTCTATGGCTACACCTTC.

This clone was observed a few times. V gene TRBV30 combines with J gene TRBJ1-6; D may be TRBD1 (6 bases). Trimming stripped 5 bases from V and 6 bases from J, with 17 bases between. Germline V gives CDR1 GTSNPN, CDR2 SVGIG (reference sequence). This CDR3 has 15 amino acids. In nucleotides, the CDR3 is TGTGCCTGGCACAGATTTCGGACAGCTAATTCACCCCTCCACTTT. Amino acids: CAWHRFRTANSPLHF.

V usage is TRBV30 and J usage is TRBJ1-5; TRBD1 matches at 7 bases. CDR3 length: 15 residues. The trim removed 2 bases at V and 7 bases at J, leaving 11 bases unmatched. Germline V CDR1 and CDR2: GTSNPN, SVGIG (reference sequence). The CDR3 here is CAWSPGTGDGQPQHF. As DNA, the CDR3 is TGTGCCTGGAGTCCCGGAACAGGGGACGGGCAGCCCCAGCATTTT.

This clone was counted only a few times. CDR3 nucleotide sequence: TGTGCCAGCAGCTCGTACAGGGGGAACACTGAAGCTTTCTTT. It is translated as CASSSYRGNTEAFF. V usage is TRBV7-2 and J usage is TRBJ1-1; 7 bases match TRBD1. Trimming took 4 bases from V and 1 from J; bases not matched to a gene: 3. CDR3 length: 14 residues. Germline V lookup: CDR1 SGHTA, CDR2 FQGNSA.

In its sample, this clone was seen a few times. V gene TRBV6-1 combines with J gene TRBJ2-3; 7 nucleotides align to TRBD1. CDR3 length: 15 amino acids. V trimming: 5 bases; J trimming: 2 bases; junction bases outside the gene matches: 7. The germline gives CDR1 MNHNS, CDR2 SASEGT. CDR3 DNA sequence: TGTGCCAGCAGTTCGACAGGGTTTTACACAGATACGCAGTATTTT. Amino acid sequence: CASSSTGFYTDTQYF.

This clone was seen more than once but under ten times. The chain couples TRBV23-1 to TRBJ2-7, with 7 positions matching TRBD1. TRBV23-1 is designated an ORF whose function remains uncertain. The CDR3 is made up of 13 amino acids. The trim removed 6 bases at V and 3 bases at J, leaving 5 bases unmatched. The chain's CDR3 is CASRTGPNYEQYF. The CDR3 nucleotides are TGCGCCAGCAGGACAGGGCCCAACTACGAGCAGTACTTC.

The gene calls are TRBV11-2 and TRBJ1-2; 8 positions match TRBD1. Per the germline V gene, CDR1 is SGHAT and CDR2 is FQNNGV. The CDR3 has 18 residues. The V and J ends lost 5 bases and 5 bases, in that order; junction bases with no gene match: 19. CDR3 sequence (DNA): TGTGCCAGCAGCCCTCAATTGGAGGGACAGGTTCCTTTATATGGCTACACCTTC. Translating it yields CASSPQLEGQVPLYGYTF.

This clone was counted between two and nine times. The V call is TRBV30, the J call TRBJ1-3; 9 nucleotides align to TRBD1. The germline V gene encodes CDR1 GTSNPN and CDR2 SVGIG (reference sequence). The CDR3 has 15 residues. The ends lost 1 base at V and 4 bases at J; junction bases unmatched: 5. The CDR3: CAWSAPGTGGNTIYF. CDR3 in DNA: TGTGCCTGGAGTGCTCCCGGGACAGGGGGAAACACCATATATTTT.

This clone was found a few times. The chain links TRBV7-8 to TRBJ2-3, with 12 bases that match TRBD2. CDR3 length: 18 residues. CDR1 and CDR2 from the germline V gene are SGHVS and FQNEAQ. The V and J ends lost 1 base and 3 bases, in that order; junction bases with no gene match: 8. The CDR3 DNA reads TGTGCCAGCAGCTTAGATCCACCTCTAGCGGGGGGGACAGATACGCAGTATTTT. This codes for CASSLDPPLAGGTDTQYF.

This clone was observed a few times. The V and J genes are TRBV10-2 and TRBJ2-1; D is undetermined. From germline, CDR1 is WSHSY and CDR2 SAAADI. The CDR3 extends over 14 amino acids. V was cut by 1 base and J by 8 bases, with 12 bases left in between. The CDR3, as DNA: TGCGCCAGCAGTGAGTTTGTGGTCAGCGATGAGCAGTTCTTC. Translated: CASSEFVVSDEQFF.

This clone was detected only a few times. The rearrangement uses TRBV20-1 and TRBJ1-2; D gene unclear. Looked up from germline, CDR1 is DFQATT and CDR2 is SNEGSKA (reference sequence). This CDR3 has 11 residues. V was shortened by 6 bases and J by 8 bases, with 13 bases between the two germline ends. CDR3 in DNA: TGCAGTGCCAGTCCTGCGGCAGGCTACACCTTC. It yields the protein CSASPAAGYTF.

The chain joins TRBV27 to TRBJ2-2; possible D gene TRBD2, 6 bases. The CDR3 extends over 16 amino acids. The germline V gene has CDR1 MNHEY and CDR2 SMNVEV (reference sequence). V was shortened by 5 bases and J by 3 bases, with 16 bases between the two germline ends. The CDR3 DNA follows: TGTGCCAGCAGTACGGGGGTTATGAGGTACACCGGGGAGCTGTTTTTT. Its protein is CASSTGVMRYTGELFF.

This clone came up many times. The germline gene is not matched at one end of the junction; a read error may be the cause. The V and J genes are TRBV7-7 and TRBJ2-3, with D perhaps matching TRBD1 (5 bases). The CDR3 extends over 15 amino acids. CDR1 is SSHAT and CDR2 is FNYEAQ in the germline V gene (reference sequence). The CDR3 bases are TGTGCTAGCAGCTTTGGGGCTACTCGTCTCGATACGCAGTATTTT. This gives the protein CASSFGATRLDTQYF.

This clone was seen only a few times. DNA of the CDR3: TGTGCCAGCAGCCCCAACACCGGGGAGCTGTTTTTT. Amino acid sequence: CASSPNTGELFF. The chain uses TRBV7-3 and TRBJ2-2, with D unresolved. The CDR3 has 12 amino acids. V lost 5 bases to trimming and J lost 2 bases, with 3 bases between them. Per the germline V gene, CDR1 is SGHTA and CDR2 is FQGTGA.

The chain links TRBV13 to TRBJ1-1, with D possibly matching TRBD1 (6 bases). The germline V gene encodes CDR1 PRHDT and CDR2 FYEKMQ (reference sequence). Trimming took 5 bases from V and 1 from J, leaving 14 bases between them. CDR3 size: 15 residues. The DNA for the CDR3 is TGTGCCAGCAGCCCGCCAGGGGCAGCGAACACTGAAGCTTTCTTT. Translated: CASSPPGAANTEAFF.

The chain recombines TRBV5-4 with TRBJ2-2, with D perhaps TRBD1 or TRBD2 (5 bases each). The ends were cut back, 6 bases at V and 2 bases at J, with 17 bases in the middle. There are 16 residues in the CDR3. Germline lookup yields CDR1 SGHNT and CDR2 YYREEE (reference sequence). The CDR3 DNA sequence: TGTGCCAGCAACCCCGTAGGTGGGGGAAACACCGGGGAGCTGTTTTTT. This gives the protein CASNPVGGGNTGELFF.

This clone has a count of ten or more. The rearrangement joins TRBV19 to TRBJ1-1; 8 bases map to TRBD1. The germline gives CDR1 LNHDA, CDR2 SQIVND (reference sequence). J lost 3 bases, V lost 5 bases, and 2 bases had no gene match. The CDR3 runs 13 residues. The CDR3 sequence: CASSLDRDTEAFF. CDR3 coding DNA: TGTGCCAGTAGTTTGGACAGGGACACTGAAGCTTTCTTT.

This chain links TRBV6-1 with TRBJ2-5; D is unclear. The CDR3 sequence is 14 residues long. The germline V and J ends were trimmed by 7 bases and 4 bases, with 16 bases remaining between them. Germline V lookup: CDR1 MNHNS, CDR2 SASEGT. The CDR3 spells CASIQNFPPETQYF. In DNA, the CDR3 is TGTGCCAGCATCCAGAATTTCCCCCCAGAGACCCAGTACTTC.